This T cell receptor (beta chain) is drawn from a study of blood T cell repertoires in COVID-19. Study summary: Both acute and convalescent COVID-19 samples were obtained from the United States, Italy and Spain. T cells, B-cell-depleted T cells, or PBMCs supplied cDNA or gDNA.

In the original processing: Estimation of nucleated cell counts relied on the amplification of reference gene primers. The data were produced by immunoSEQ multiplex PCR, yet TCRdb's version contains in-frame clones alone and is incomplete. V and J calls and clone size are those listed in that table; D and trimming were worked out from the DNA. The sample shows 150,000 to 200,000 clones, more than 60% of them seen only once. This receptor was identified in a man between 65 and 79 years old with acute or convalescent COVID-19. Input material: peripheral blood.

The CDR3 is CASSLFLETYNEQFF. CDR3 coding DNA: TGTGCCAGCAGTTTATTTTTAGAAACCTACAATGAGCAGTTCTTC. V usage is TRBV28 and J usage is TRBJ2-1; D is uncertain. Germline V gives CDR1 MDHEN, CDR2 SYDVKM. Trimming took off 1 base at V and 2 bases at J, with 9 bases between the two ends. The CDR3 is made up of 15 amino acids. Variable domain in full (rest from reference TRBV28 and TRBJ2-1): DVKVTQSSRYLVKRTGEKVFLECVQDMDHENMFWYRQDPGLGLRLIYFSYDVKMKEKGDIPEGYSVSREKKERFSLILESASTNQTSMYLCASSLFLETYNEQFFGPGTRLTVL.